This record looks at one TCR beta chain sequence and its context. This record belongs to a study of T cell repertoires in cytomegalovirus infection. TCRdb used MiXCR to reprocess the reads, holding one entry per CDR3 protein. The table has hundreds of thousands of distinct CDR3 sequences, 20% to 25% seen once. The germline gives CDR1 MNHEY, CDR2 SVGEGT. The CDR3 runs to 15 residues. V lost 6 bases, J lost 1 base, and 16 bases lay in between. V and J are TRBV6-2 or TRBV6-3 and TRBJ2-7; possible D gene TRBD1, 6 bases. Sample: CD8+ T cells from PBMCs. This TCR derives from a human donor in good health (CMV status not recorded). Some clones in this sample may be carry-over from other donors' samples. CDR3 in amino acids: CASSYLGQPSYEQYV. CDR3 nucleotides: TGTGCCAGCAGCTATCTGGGACAACCGTCCTACGAGCAGTACGTC.